These 28 T cell receptor beta chains originate from one sample sequenced in a study of T-cell reconstitution after alpha-beta-depleted transplantation in children. Preparation of the TCRbeta library involved a method that used unique molecular identifiers. TCRdb called the PCR reads again in MiXCR, with one record for every CDR3 protein. The sample lists just over 350,000 distinct CDR3 sequences, roughly 15% occurring once. Material: PBMCs, obtained from the stem cell graft. These receptors all stem from a human donor who donated a stem cell graft to a child with Fanconi anemia.

This clonotype has a count of ten or more. The chain employs TRBV12-3 or TRBV12-4 and TRBJ2-5; D possibly uses TRBD1 or TRBD2 (5 bases each). The CDR3 totals 12 residues. Trimming took 1 base from V and 6 from J, leaving 6 bases between them. CDR3 coding DNA: TGTGCCAGCAGTTTAGGGGGGAAGACCCAGTACTTC. Protein sequence: CASSLGGKTQYF.

This chain connects TRBV5-1 to TRBJ2-2, with D perhaps TRBD2 (6 bases). The length of the CDR3 is 14 residues. Germline V gene sequence: CDR1 SGHRS, CDR2 YFSETQ. Trimming took 6 bases from V and 1 from J, leaving 10 bases between them. The CDR3 nucleotides are TGCGCCAGCACCCTCGGGGGGAACACCGGGGAGCTGTTTTTT. It yields the protein CASTLGGNTGELFF. The whole variable domain, remainder taken from reference TRBV5-1 and TRBJ2-2, is KAGVTQTPRYLIKTRGQQVTLSCSPISGHRSVSWYQQTPGQGLQFLFEYFSETQRNKGNFPGRFSGRQFSNSRSEMNVSTLELGDSALYLCASTLGGNTGELFFGEGSRLTVL.

This clonotype was counted ten times or more. The gene calls are TRBV7-9 and TRBJ2-1; D ambiguous. The CDR3 covers 12 residues. Germline CDR1 SEHNR, CDR2 FQNEAQ (reference sequence). The V end lost 3 bases, the J end lost 6 bases, and 6 bases lay between the germline ends. CDR3 sequence reads: CASSLGLNEQFF. For the CDR3, the DNA is TGTGCCAGCAGCTTGGGCCTCAATGAGCAGTTCTTC.

This chain links TRBV29-1 with TRBJ1-4; D not resolved. Trimming stripped 6 bases from V and 5 bases from J, with 13 bases between. The CDR3 is 13 residues long. CDR1 SQVTM and CDR2 ANQGSEA come from the germline V gene. Written as DNA, the CDR3 is TGCAGCGTCCGACGGGCCTCGAATGAAAAACTGTTTTTT. Translating gives CSVRRASNEKLFF.

This clonotype was seen only a few times. The CDR3 spells CASSFRPESYEQYF. CDR3 sequence (DNA): TGCGCCAGCAGCTTCAGGCCAGAATCCTACGAGCAGTACTTC. V is TRBV5-1 and J is TRBJ2-7; D remains unclear. The CDR3 totals 14 residues. Germline V CDR1 and CDR2: SGHRS, YFSETQ. The V end was cut by 2 bases, the J end by 1 base, with 10 bases between.

This rearrangement joins TRBV28 to TRBJ2-7; the match to TRBD1 covers 12 bases. Germline lookup yields CDR1 MDHEN and CDR2 SYDVKM. V shed 5 bases, J shed 5 bases, and the junction held 7 bases outside the gene matches. The CDR3 spans 15 residues. DNA for the CDR3: TGTGCCAGCAGTCCCACCGGGACAGGGGGCGACGAGCAGTACGTC. Translation gives CASSPTGTGGDEQYV.

This clonotype occurred a few times. This chain links TRBV29-1 with TRBJ2-2; TRBD2 matches 10 bases. V gave up 7 bases and J gave up 7 bases; unmatched junction bases: 12. This CDR3 contains 15 residues. Germline values: CDR1 SQVTM, CDR2 ANQGSEA. For the CDR3, the DNA is TGCAGCGCTGGTAGAAGCGGGGGGGCCGGCGGGGAGCTGTTTTTT. It specifies CSAGRSGGAGGELFF.

This chain links TRBV6-5 with TRBJ2-3; D remains ambiguous. Germline CDR1 is MNHEY and CDR2 is SVGAGI. The CDR3 sequence is 15 residues long. V was pared by 5 bases and J by 4 bases, with 16 bases between. The CDR3 DNA sequence: TGTGCCAGCAGTGGCTCGACCGGCCGACCAGATACGCAGTATTTT. Its protein is CASSGSTGRPDTQYF.

This clonotype was recorded a few times. Mismatch with germline at one junction end may stem from a read error. The chain recombines TRBV3-1 with TRBJ2-7; TRBD2 matches 8 bases. The CDR3 sequence is 14 residues long. Looked up from germline, CDR1 is LGHDT and CDR2 is YNNKEL (reference sequence). Here the CDR3 reads CASTQAGVTYEQYF. Here the CDR3 DNA reads TGTGCCAGCACCCAAGCGGGGGTCACCTACGAGCAGTACTTC.

J is TRBJ1-5 and V is TRBV7-8; D perhaps matches TRBD1 (6 bases). CDR3 length equals 14 residues. Germline V gene data show CDR1 as SGHVS and CDR2 as FQNEAQ. The V end was cut by 8 bases, the J end by 7 bases, with 18 bases between. CDR3 loop: CASELGGGRQPQHF. The CDR3 DNA follows: TGTGCCAGCGAGTTAGGGGGGGGCAGGCAGCCCCAGCATTTT.

The J gene is TRBJ2-1, the V gene TRBV27; 8 bases map to TRBD2. The CDR3 runs 16 residues. V dropped 3 bases and J dropped 2; count of bases not matched to a gene: 6. Germline CDR1 MNHEY, CDR2 SMNVEV (reference sequence). The CDR3 loop reads CASSFSRGETYNEQFF. The CDR3 nucleotides read TGTGCCAGCAGTTTTTCGCGGGGGGAAACCTACAATGAGCAGTTCTTC.

This clonotype has a handful of counts. This chain connects TRBV4-2 to TRBJ1-3; D is uncertain. The V end was cut by 4 bases, the J end by 0 bases, with 19 bases between. This CDR3 has 18 residues. Germline V gene sequence: CDR1 LGHNA, CDR2 YNFKEQ. The CDR3 spells CASSRVLKVGDSGNTIYF. The CDR3 DNA sequence: TGTGCCAGCAGCCGGGTTCTGAAGGTGGGCGACTCTGGAAACACCATATATTTT.

This clonotype was seen repeatedly, ten times or more. The genes are TRBV20-1 and TRBJ2-1; TRBD2 matches 10 bases. The germline CDR1 and CDR2 sequences are DFQATT and SNEGSKA (reference sequence). CDR3 length equals 14 residues. The J segment lost 5 bases and the V segment lost 6 bases, leaving 7 bases of the junction unmatched. CDR3 in DNA: TGCAGTGCACATACTAGCGGGGATCACAATGAGCAGTTCTTC. This encodes CSAHTSGDHNEQFF.

This clonotype was seen repeatedly, ten times or more. The V and J genes are TRBV18 and TRBJ1-1; a weak D match, TRBD1 (6 bases). V lost 4 bases, J lost 4 bases, and 16 bases lay in between. Per germline, CDR1 KGHSH and CDR2 LQKENI. This CDR3 comprises 15 residues. In DNA, the CDR3 is TGTGCCAGCTCACTTCCCCACAGGGCAAGCACTGAAGCTTTCTTT. It is translated as CASSLPHRASTEAFF.

V usage is TRBV7-9 and J usage is TRBJ1-3; no definite D call. Germline-derived CDR1 and CDR2 are SEHNR and FQNEAQ (reference sequence). The ends were cut back, 3 bases at V and 2 bases at J, with 14 bases in the middle. The CDR3 runs 16 residues. The CDR3 nucleotides are TGTGCCAGCAGCTTTTTCCGGGTCTTCCCTGGAAACACCATATATTTT. It codes for CASSFFRVFPGNTIYF.

V gene TRBV2 combines with J gene TRBJ2-1; no clear D. In germline, CDR1 is SNHLY, CDR2 FYNNEI. The V and J ends lost 1 base and 2 bases respectively, with 9 bases between them. The CDR3 contains 15 residues. CDR3 sequence (DNA): TGTGCCAGCAGTGAAGTACTACCGCCCTACAATGAGCAGTTCTTC. Translating gives CASSEVLPPYNEQFF.

The table lists this clonotype with a few counts. V usage is TRBV27 and J usage is TRBJ1-1; D uncertain. The CDR3 loop spans 17 amino acids. CDR1 MNHEY and CDR2 SMNVEV come from the germline V gene (reference sequence). V dropped 2 bases and J dropped 5 bases, with 21 bases sitting between them. The DNA for the CDR3 is TGTGCCAGCAGTTTAGTGAGCGTATCGGGAGGTGGGACTGAAGCTTTCTTT. It specifies CASSLVSVSGGGTEAFF.

In its sample, this clonotype was seen a few times. The rearrangement joins TRBV2 to TRBJ2-3; 13 bases align to TRBD2. The CDR3 consists of 15 residues. Germline V CDR1 and CDR2: SNHLY, FYNNEI. Trimming took 1 base from V and 5 from J; bases not matched to a gene: 0. CDR3 residues: CASSEGLAGGDTQYF. The CDR3 bases are TGTGCCAGCAGTGAAGGACTAGCGGGGGGAGATACGCAGTATTTT.

There are many counts of this clonotype. V gene TRBV6-1 combines with J gene TRBJ2-1; TRBD2 matches at 7 bases. The CDR3 covers 13 residues. Losses at the gene ends were 10 bases for V and 9 bases for J; bases not matched to a gene: 12. Germline V gives CDR1 MNHNS, CDR2 SASEGT. DNA of the CDR3: TGTGCCACCCGTACGGGGGGAAGAGGTGAGCAGTTCTTC. Amino acids: CATRTGGRGEQFF.

The J gene is TRBJ2-3, the V gene TRBV21-1. TRBV21-1 is a pseudogene segment. The CDR3 sequence is 16 residues long. The CDR3 DNA reads as TGTGCCAGCAGCAGCGTCACCAGGACTAGCACAGATACGCAGTATTTT. This codes for CASSSVTRTSTDTQYF.

This clonotype showed up just a few times. This chain links TRBV7-9 with TRBJ2-5; D tentatively fits TRBD1 or TRBD2 (6 bases each). Trimming removed 3 bases from V and 5 bases from J, with 16 bases in between. Germline CDR1 and CDR2: SEHNR and FQNEAQ (reference sequence). This CDR3 is 15 amino acids long. The DNA for the CDR3 is TGTGCCAGCAGCTTCCTAGGGGGGCCTACGGAGACCCAGTACTTC. Its translation is CASSFLGGPTETQYF. The full variable domain, with the rest looked up from reference TRBV7-9 and TRBJ2-5, is DTGVSQNPRHKITKRGQNVTFRCDPISEHNRLYWYRQTLGQGPEFLTYFQNEAQLEKSRLLSDRFSAERPKGSFSTLEIQRTEQGDSAMYLCASSFLGGPTETQYFGPGTRLLVL.

This clonotype was observed many times. The chain is built from TRBV7-2 and TRBJ2-7; 8 bases align to TRBD1. CDR1 is SGHTA, CDR2 FQGNSA, per germline. The CDR3 is made up of 16 amino acids. Germline trimming cut 3 bases from V and 2 bases from J; bases unmatched to any gene: 9. For the CDR3, the DNA is TGTGCCAGCAGCTTCTCGCCCACGGACAGGGCCTACGAGCAGTACGTC. It yields the protein CASSFSPTDRAYEQYV.

In its sample, this clonotype was seen a few times. The chain combines TRBV5-1 with TRBJ1-2; D is uncertain. The CDR3 totals 13 residues. Deletions cut 2 bases from V and 6 bases from J, with 11 bases between. CDR1 is SGHRS and CDR2 is YFSETQ in the germline V gene. CDR3 protein: CASSFSKSDGYTF. In DNA form, the CDR3 reads TGCGCCAGCAGCTTTTCCAAATCGGATGGCTACACCTTC.

This clonotype was seen many times. This chain uses TRBV6-6 with TRBJ2-5; TRBD1 matches 10 bases. Germline-derived CDR1 and CDR2 are MNHNY and SVGAGI (reference sequence). The CDR3 loop spans 19 amino acids. Trimming at V came to 0 bases and at J to 5 bases, leaving 15 bases not matched to a gene. The CDR3 DNA is TGTGCCAGCAGTTACTCGGAACGTGCAGGACAGGGGGTTGGGGAGACCCAGTACTTC. Translated: CASSYSERAGQGVGETQYF.

In its sample, this clonotype was seen many times. The gene calls are TRBV7-8 and TRBJ2-5; no clear D gene. The CDR3 totals 13 residues. Trimming took off 8 bases at V and 1 base at J, with 11 bases between the two ends. Germline V CDR1 and CDR2: SGHVS, FQNEAQ. The CDR3 reads CASLDGIQETQYF. DNA for the CDR3: TGTGCCAGCTTGGACGGAATCCAAGAGACCCAGTACTTC.

In its sample, this clonotype was seen a few times. The chain joins TRBV5-1 to TRBJ1-1, with D hard to call. V lost 0 bases and J 1 base, leaving 10 bases between the germline ends. Germline V gene sequence: CDR1 SGHRS, CDR2 YFSETQ. There are 15 residues in the CDR3. CDR3 sequence (DNA): TGCGCCAGCAGCTTGGTTCAGCGATCGAACACTGAAGCTTTCTTT. This sequence encodes CASSLVQRSNTEAFF.

This clonotype was observed at least ten times. The chain uses TRBV28 and TRBJ2-2, with 7 bases lining up with TRBD1. Germline trimming cut 1 base from V and 4 bases from J; bases unmatched to any gene: 12. The CDR3 runs to 18 residues. CDR1 and CDR2 from the germline V gene are MDHEN and SYDVKM. The CDR3 DNA reads TGTGCCAGCAGTTTATCTGCCTATGAGGGGGCGGCCACCGGGGAGCTGTTTTTT. It is translated as CASSLSAYEGAATGELFF. Together with reference TRBV28 and TRBJ2-2, the CDR3 gives the full variable domain: DVKVTQSSRYLVKRTGEKVFLECVQDMDHENMFWYRQDPGLGLRLIYFSYDVKMKEKGDIPEGYSVSREKKERFSLILESASTNQTSMYLCASSLSAYEGAATGELFFGEGSRLTVL.

There are many counts of this clonotype. The V and J genes are TRBV11-2 and TRBJ1-1; D might be TRBD1 (5 bases). CDR1 is SGHAT, CDR2 FQNNGV, per germline. V was pared by 3 bases and J by 5 bases, with 13 bases between. The CDR3 extends over 14 amino acids. The chain's CDR3 is CASSFDRSFTEAFF. The CDR3, as DNA: TGTGCCAGCAGCTTCGACAGAAGTTTTACTGAAGCTTTCTTT.